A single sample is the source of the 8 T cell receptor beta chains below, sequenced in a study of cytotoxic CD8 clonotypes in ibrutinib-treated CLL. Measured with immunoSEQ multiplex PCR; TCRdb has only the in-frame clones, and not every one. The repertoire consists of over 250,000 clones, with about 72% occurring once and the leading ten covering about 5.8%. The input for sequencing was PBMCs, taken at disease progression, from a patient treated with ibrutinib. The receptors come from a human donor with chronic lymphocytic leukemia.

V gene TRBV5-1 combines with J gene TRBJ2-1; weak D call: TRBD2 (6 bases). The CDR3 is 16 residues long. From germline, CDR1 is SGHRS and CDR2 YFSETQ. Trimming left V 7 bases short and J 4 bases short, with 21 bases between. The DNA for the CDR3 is TGCGCCAGCGCGGGTCATGGGGACTCCCGATACAATGAGCAGTTCTTC. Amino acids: CASAGHGDSRYNEQFF.

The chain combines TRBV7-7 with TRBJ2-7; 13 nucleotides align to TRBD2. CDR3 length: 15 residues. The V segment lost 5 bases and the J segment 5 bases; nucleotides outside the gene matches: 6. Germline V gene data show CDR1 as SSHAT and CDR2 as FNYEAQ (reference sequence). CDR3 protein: CASSEGLAGPHEQYF. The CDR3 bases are TGTGCCAGCAGCGAGGGACTAGCGGGACCTCACGAGCAGTACTTC.

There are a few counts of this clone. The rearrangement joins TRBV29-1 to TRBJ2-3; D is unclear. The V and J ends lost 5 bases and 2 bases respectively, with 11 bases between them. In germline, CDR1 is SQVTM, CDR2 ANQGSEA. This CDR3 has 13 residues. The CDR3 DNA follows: TGCAGCGTTCGAGAGGCTCCCACAGATACGCAGTATTTT. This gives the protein CSVREAPTDTQYF.

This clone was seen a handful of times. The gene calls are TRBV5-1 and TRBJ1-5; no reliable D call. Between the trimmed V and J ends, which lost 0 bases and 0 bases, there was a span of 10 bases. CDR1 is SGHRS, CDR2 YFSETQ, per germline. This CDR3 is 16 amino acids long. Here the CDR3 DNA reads TGCGCCAGCAGCTTGGTTTCCGAAAATAGCAATCAGCCCCAGCATTTT. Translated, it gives CASSLVSENSNQPQHF.

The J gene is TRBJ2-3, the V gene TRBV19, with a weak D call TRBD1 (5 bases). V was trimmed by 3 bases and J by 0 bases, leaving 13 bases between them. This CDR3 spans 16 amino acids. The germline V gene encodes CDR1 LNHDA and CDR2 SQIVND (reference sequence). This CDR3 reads CASSMGPGSSTDTQYF. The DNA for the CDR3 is TGTGCCAGTAGTATGGGGCCCGGATCTAGCACAGATACGCAGTATTTT.

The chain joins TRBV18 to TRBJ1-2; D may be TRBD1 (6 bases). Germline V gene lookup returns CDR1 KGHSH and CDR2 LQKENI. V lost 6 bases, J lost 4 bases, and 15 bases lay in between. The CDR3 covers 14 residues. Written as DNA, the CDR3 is TGTGCCAGCTCCACCTACAGGGAGTCCTATGGCTACACCTTC. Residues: CASSTYRESYGYTF.

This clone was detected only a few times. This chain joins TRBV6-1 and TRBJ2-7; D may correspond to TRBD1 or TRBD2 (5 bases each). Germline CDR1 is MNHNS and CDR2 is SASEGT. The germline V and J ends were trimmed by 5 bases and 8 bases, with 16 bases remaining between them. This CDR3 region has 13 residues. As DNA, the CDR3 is TGTGCCAGCAGTTTGGGACGGGCGATCAAGCAGTACTTC. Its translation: CASSLGRAIKQYF.

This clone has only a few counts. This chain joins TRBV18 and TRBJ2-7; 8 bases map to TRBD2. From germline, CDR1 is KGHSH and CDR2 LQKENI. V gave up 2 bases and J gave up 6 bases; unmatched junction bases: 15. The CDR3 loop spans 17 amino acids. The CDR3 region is CASSPFSPGGAYFEQYF. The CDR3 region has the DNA TGTGCCAGCTCACCATTCTCCCCCGGGGGGGCGTATTTCGAGCAGTACTTC.